This T cell receptor beta chain is drawn from a study of breast tumors, draining lymph nodes, adjacent tissues. Breast cancer patients provided tissue from their axillary draining lymph nodes. Germline lookup yields CDR1 SNHLY and CDR2 FYNNEI. V lost 7 bases and J lost 1, with 16 bases in between. The CDR3 consists of 15 residues. This clonotype was observed many times. TCRdb ran MiXCR on the multiplex PCR reads and lists one entry per CDR3 protein. The table shows about 230,000 distinct CDR3 sequences, with about 32% occurring only once. This TCR was recovered from a female donor with breast cancer. Some clones in this sample may be carry-over from other donors' samples. The rearrangement uses TRBV2 and TRBJ1-1; tentatively, D is TRBD1 (5 bases). The sequencing sample was made of axillary lymph node tissue. The CDR3 region is CASTRSTATNTEAFF. In DNA, the CDR3 is TGTGCCAGCACGCGATCGACAGCTACGAACACTGAAGCTTTCTTT.